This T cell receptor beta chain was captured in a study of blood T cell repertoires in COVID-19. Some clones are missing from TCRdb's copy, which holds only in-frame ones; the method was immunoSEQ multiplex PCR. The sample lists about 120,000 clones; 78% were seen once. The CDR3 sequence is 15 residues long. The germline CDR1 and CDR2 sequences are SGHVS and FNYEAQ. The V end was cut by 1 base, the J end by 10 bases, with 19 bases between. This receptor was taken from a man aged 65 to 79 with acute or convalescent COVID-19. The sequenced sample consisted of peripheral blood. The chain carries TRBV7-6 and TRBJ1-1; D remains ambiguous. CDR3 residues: CASSLESDSLIGAFF. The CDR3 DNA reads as TGTGCCAGCAGCTTAGAGTCTGACTCCCTTATTGGAGCTTTCTTT.